This T cell receptor (beta chain) came from a study of cytomegalovirus exposure and HLA in healthy donors (dated by TCRdb to about 2017). For context, the study as a whole: According to a later analysis, one platform produced both the roughly 130 validation repertoires and the roughly 660 repertoires of the first cohort. The study aimed to test whether cataloging public T cell receptors could reveal signatures of past pathogen exposure. In addition to the first cohort of 666 subjects, a separate validation cohort of approximately 130 different subjects was used. To predict cytomegalovirus infection status, the study brought together high-throughput TCR immunosequencing, statistical association of individual TCRs with disease status, and machine learning. Study-wide findings and limitations: The authors suggested that the approach could potentially be generalized to other disease states and immunological phenotypes. A few of the identified cytomegalovirus-associated TCR beta chains were confirmed in vitro to be specific for cytomegalovirus antigens. A later analysis found that TCRs clustered in the first cohort also tended to co-occur in the roughly 120 validation repertoires, with more than 90% of cluster scores above 0. Most TCR sequences were seen in very few donors, while some public TCRs were found in many individuals. A later analysis had no HLA typing for the validation cohort, so co-occurrence there was scored across all 130 or so repertoires. In the study, 164 TCR beta chains were listed as associated with cytomegalovirus. The classifier was reported to diagnose cytomegalovirus status with high specificity and sensitivity in both the original cohort and the validation cohort.

A remark on this clone: The target of this receptor is not known. No base quality values were provided; no much bigger clone lies one nucleotide off.

The method behind the library was the immunoSEQ multiplex PCR assay. On the authors' methods: A statistical classification framework was built to diagnose cytomegalovirus status from the catalog of TCR beta chain sequences. Sourced from immuneACCESS, this table was stored by TCRdb with only in-frame sequences that have V and J called. A share of the clones is absent; for the studies checked, an unresolved V gene accounts for under half, and the remainder has no known explanation. Clone size and the V and J calls come from that table; the DNA yielded D and trimming. The sample table shows roughly 250,000 clones, and approximately 86% are seen once. 0.95% to 1.5% of the sample comes from the top ten. The donors were included in the validation cohort of roughly 130 subjects, a group kept apart from the approximately 650-subject first cohort. Sequencing input: PBMCs. This sequence was found in a woman in her 30s in good health and CMV-seropositive.

The DNA is as follows: TGTGCCAGCAGCCAAGCCATGGGGCTAGCGGGAAGCTACGAGCAGTACTTC. This gives the protein CASSQAMGLAGSYEQYF. The chain uses TRBV4-2 and TRBJ2-7; TRBD2 agrees with 9 junctional bases. The germline V gene sets CDR1 to LGHNA and CDR2 to YNFKEQ. V lost 1 base and J lost 3 bases, and the count of bases not matched to a germline gene is 10. Its CDR3 holds 17 amino acids, cysteine through phenylalanine. The entry retains the CDR3 DNA only, 51 bases that are in frame from base 1.